A single T cell receptor beta chain is shown here with its context. The antigen is undetermined. The CDR3 consists of 13 residues. V was shortened by 6 bases and J by 5 bases, with 13 bases between the two germline ends. Germline CDR1 reads LNHDA; CDR2 reads SQIVND (reference sequence). Using immunoSEQ multiplex PCR, the repertoire was profiled, and TCRdb retains in-frame clones only, with some absent. The sample lists around 30,000 clones, 80% to 90% occurring once. This specimen comes from a study of chemoradiotherapy in HPV16-positive cancers. Whole-study findings and limits: For HPV16-positive patients, expanding HPV-responsive T cells associated with longer recurrence-free survival. Candidate HPV-specific clones and E7-related TCR motifs grew in tumor during treatment. The functional HPV-specific definition rests on just a couple of HPV16-positive patients.

Over chemoradiotherapy, repertoires were sampled more than once. This TCR derives from a human donor with HPV-associated anogenital cancer. The chain couples TRBV19 to TRBJ1-2; D is undetermined. The sequencing used blood, collected from a patient who underwent chemoradiotherapy. The CDR3 DNA reads TGTGCCAGTAGGACTGGGGATCGGTATGGCTACACCTTC. Protein product: CASRTGDRYGYTF.